This record concerns one T cell receptor beta chain sequence. This sample is drawn from a study of post-analysis software for immune sequencing data. Unique molecular identifiers were built into the TCR beta cDNA libraries. One entry per CDR3 protein, called by TCRdb with MiXCR from the PCR reads. This table has hundreds of thousands of distinct CDR3 sequences, 55% to 70% appearing once. Specimen: blood. The source is a girl aged 2 to 10 with multiple sclerosis.

CDR3 loop: CASSPQIQGTQFF. CDR3 bases: TGTGCCAGCAGCCCACAGATTCAAGGGACCCAGTTCTTC. This chain connects TRBV5-6 to TRBJ2-1; perhaps D is TRBD1 or TRBD2 (5 bases each). V lost 4 bases and J 13 bases, leaving 18 bases between the germline ends. This CDR3 contains 13 residues. The germline CDR1 and CDR2 sequences are SGHDT and YYEEEE.